These 15 T cell receptor beta chains were all obtained from the same sample, sequenced in a study of post-analysis software for immune sequencing data. The study, taken as a whole, reports: Comparison of patients with controls showed five TRBV segments more frequent in patients, TRBV5-6, TRBV5-1 and TRBV20-1 among them.

Incorporated into the TCR beta cDNA libraries were unique molecular identifiers, which served to reduce PCR and sequencing biases. TCRdb re-analysed the PCR reads in MiXCR, keeping a single row per CDR3 protein. Among fewer than 850,000 distinct CDR3 sequences listed, 25% to 30% were seen once. No antigen is known for these receptors. Material: blood. The receptors here all came from a girl aged 5-17 years with multiple sclerosis.

This sequence joins TRBV28 and TRBJ2-5; D possibly matches TRBD1 or TRBD2 (6 bases each). V gave up 6 bases and J gave up 5 bases, with 16 bases separating them. The length of the CDR3 is 14 residues. Germline-derived CDR1 and CDR2 are MDHEN and SYDVKM. The CDR3 sequence: CASSLGGRDETQYF. CDR3 in DNA: TGTGCCAGCAGCCTCGGGGGCCGAGACGAGACCCAGTACTTC.

This clonotype occurred a few times. The gene calls are TRBV6-2 or TRBV6-3 and TRBJ2-3; D uncertain. With 5 bases removed from V and 6 bases from J, the gap between germline ends came to 18 bases. The V gene's germline CDR1 is MNHEY and CDR2 SVGEGT. This CDR3 is 15 amino acids long. The CDR3 nucleotides are TGTGCCAGCAGTAACACCCTGGCCGGGTCGGATACGCAGTATTTT. It encodes CASSNTLAGSDTQYF.

This clonotype was found a few times. The chain links TRBV29-1 to TRBJ1-2, with a weak D call TRBD1 (6 bases). The CDR3 sequence is 14 residues long. V was cut by 5 bases and J by 3 bases, with 16 bases left in between. Per germline, CDR1 SQVTM and CDR2 ANQGSEA. The CDR3 DNA reads TGCAGCGTTTCCCAGGGGCTGGGGGACTATGGCTACACCTTC. Translated: CSVSQGLGDYGYTF.

The chain is built from TRBV5-1 and TRBJ2-1; no reliable D call. The germline V and J ends were trimmed by 4 bases and 5 bases, with 16 bases remaining between them. From germline, CDR1 is SGHRS and CDR2 YFSETQ. The CDR3 has 15 amino acids. The DNA for the CDR3 is TGCGCCAGCAGCCCTCTTTCCACTAACCACAATGAGCAGTTCTTC. Translated: CASSPLSTNHNEQFF.

V and J are TRBV5-1 and TRBJ2-2; D ambiguous. CDR1 is SGHRS and CDR2 is YFSETQ in the germline V gene. The CDR3 runs 16 residues. V was trimmed by 3 bases and J by 0 bases, leaving 12 bases between them. The DNA for the CDR3 is TGCGCCAGCAGCTCACGCAGGAGATCGAACACCGGGGAGCTGTTTTTT. This encodes CASSSRRRSNTGELFF.

The chain uses TRBV7-6 and TRBJ2-5, with 10 bases lining up with TRBD2. J was trimmed by 2 bases and V by 3 bases; bases with no gene match: 12. Germline V gene data show CDR1 as SGHVS and CDR2 as FNYEAQ. This CDR3 has 18 amino acids. DNA for the CDR3: TGTGCCAGCAGCTTCCCCACTAGCGGGGCCCTTGGGCAAGAGACCCAGTACTTC. Translation: CASSFPTSGALGQETQYF.

This chain connects TRBV9 to TRBJ2-5; D unclear. Trimming removed 3 bases at V and 11 bases at J, with 20 bases between. The CDR3 has 14 amino acids. The germline gives CDR1 SGDLS, CDR2 YYNGEE. The CDR3 protein is CASSAPLSYNEQYF. The CDR3 nucleotides are TGTGCCAGCAGCGCCCCCCTATCCTACAATGAGCAGTACTTC.

This clonotype was seen more than once but under ten times. J is TRBJ1-5 and V is TRBV5-1; possibly TRBD1 for D (6 bases). The CDR3 has 15 amino acids. V gave up 0 bases and J gave up 5 bases, with 12 bases separating them. Germline-derived CDR1 and CDR2 are SGHRS and YFSETQ. CDR3 in DNA: TGCGCCAGCAGCTTGGGGGGGGCCGACGATCAGCCCCAGCATTTT. This encodes CASSLGGADDQPQHF.

This clonotype was found a few times. J is TRBJ2-3 and V is TRBV4-2, with D maybe TRBD2 (5 bases). This CDR3 spans 18 amino acids. The germline V and J ends were trimmed by 2 bases and 4 bases, with 22 bases remaining between them. CDR1 LGHNA and CDR2 YNFKEQ come from the germline V gene. The CDR3 protein is CASSQIQNRGAGADTQYF. DNA for the CDR3: TGTGCCAGCAGCCAAATCCAGAATCGGGGTGCAGGCGCAGATACGCAGTATTTT.

This chain joins TRBV20-1 and TRBJ2-1, with 8 bases that match TRBD2. CDR1 and CDR2 (germline): DFQATT, SNEGSKA (reference sequence). The CDR3 is made up of 14 amino acids. The ends lost 6 bases at V and 2 bases at J; junction bases unmatched: 6. In DNA, the CDR3 is TGCAGTGCCTCCGGGGGGGAAACCTACAATGAGCAGTTCTTC. Its protein product is CSASGGETYNEQFF.

The J gene is TRBJ2-5, the V gene TRBV6-2 or TRBV6-3; either TRBD1 or TRBD2 may fit D (5 bases each). Trimming cost V 6 bases and J 7 bases, with 18 bases left between them. CDR1 MNHEY and CDR2 SVGEGT come from the germline V gene. The CDR3 is 14 amino acids. CDR3 in DNA: TGTGCCAGCAGCTCCGGGACCCTCACAGGGACCCAGTACTTC. This translates into CASSSGTLTGTQYF.

The chain employs TRBV7-2 and TRBJ2-3; tentative D call: TRBD1 (5 bases). Trimming took off 2 bases at V and 4 bases at J, with 16 bases between the two ends. This CDR3 has 16 amino acids. Germline CDR1 reads SGHTA; CDR2 reads FQGNSA. Here the CDR3 DNA reads TGTGCCAGCAGCTTATGGCTGGGGCGCGAGGCAGATACGCAGTATTTT. This sequence encodes CASSLWLGREADTQYF.

This CDR3 is CASSFLGQGLGGSPLHF. CDR3 DNA sequence: TGTGCCAGCAGTTTTTTAGGACAGGGATTGGGAGGTTCACCCCTCCACTTT. V is TRBV12-3 or TRBV12-4 and J is TRBJ1-6, with 8 positions matching TRBD1. After removal of 3 bases from V and 9 bases from J, the junction contained 13 bases not matched to a gene. The CDR3 contains 17 residues.

This clonotype was counted between two and nine times. The chain joins TRBV5-1 to TRBJ2-1; either TRBD1 or TRBD2 may fit D (5 bases each). CDR1 and CDR2 from the germline V gene are SGHRS and YFSETQ. Trimming removed 0 bases from V and 0 bases from J, with 10 bases in between. The CDR3 spans 16 residues. CDR3 region: CASSLAGAISYNEQFF. In DNA, the CDR3 is TGCGCCAGCAGCTTGGCCGGGGCGATCTCCTACAATGAGCAGTTCTTC.

About this clonotype: Being one base from a much bigger clone, this may be a read error. The V and J genes are TRBV12-3 or TRBV12-4 and TRBJ2-7; D possibly corresponds to TRBD2 (6 bases). V was pared by 6 bases and J by 1 base, with 13 bases between. CDR3 length: 14 amino acids. The CDR3 region is CASRMQGGSYEQYF. CDR3 nucleotides: TGTGCCAGCAGGATGCAGGGAGGATCCTACGAGCAGTACTTC.